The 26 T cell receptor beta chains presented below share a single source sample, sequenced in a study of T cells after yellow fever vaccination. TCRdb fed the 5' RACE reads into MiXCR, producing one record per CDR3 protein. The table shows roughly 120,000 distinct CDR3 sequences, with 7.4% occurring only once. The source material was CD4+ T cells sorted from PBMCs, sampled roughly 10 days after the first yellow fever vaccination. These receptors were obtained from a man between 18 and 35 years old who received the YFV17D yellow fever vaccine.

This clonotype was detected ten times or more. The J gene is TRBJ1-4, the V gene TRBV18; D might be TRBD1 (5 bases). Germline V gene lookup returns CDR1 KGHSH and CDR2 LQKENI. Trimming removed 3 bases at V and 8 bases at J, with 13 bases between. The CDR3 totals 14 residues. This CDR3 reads CASSPFQGGEKLFF. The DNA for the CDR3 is TGTGCCAGCTCACCTTTTCAGGGTGGCGAAAAACTGTTTTTT.

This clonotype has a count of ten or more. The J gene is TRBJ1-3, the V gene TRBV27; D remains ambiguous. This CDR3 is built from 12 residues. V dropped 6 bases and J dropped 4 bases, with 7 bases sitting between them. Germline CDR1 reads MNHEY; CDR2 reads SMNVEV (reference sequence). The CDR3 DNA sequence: TGTGCCAGCAGCGGCCCAGGAAACACCATATATTTT. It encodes CASSGPGNTIYF.

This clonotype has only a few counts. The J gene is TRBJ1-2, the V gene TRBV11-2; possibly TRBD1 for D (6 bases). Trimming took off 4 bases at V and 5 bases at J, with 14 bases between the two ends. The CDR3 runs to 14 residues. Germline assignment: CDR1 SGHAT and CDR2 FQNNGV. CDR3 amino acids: CASSSRTVMYGYTF. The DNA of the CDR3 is TGTGCCAGCAGCTCCCGGACAGTTATGTATGGCTACACCTTC.

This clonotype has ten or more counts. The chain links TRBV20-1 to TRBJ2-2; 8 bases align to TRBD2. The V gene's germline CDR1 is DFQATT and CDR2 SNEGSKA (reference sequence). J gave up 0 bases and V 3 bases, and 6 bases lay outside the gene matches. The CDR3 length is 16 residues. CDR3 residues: CSARPRRGANTGELFF. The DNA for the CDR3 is TGCAGTGCTAGGCCTCGGCGGGGGGCGAACACCGGGGAGCTGTTTTTT.

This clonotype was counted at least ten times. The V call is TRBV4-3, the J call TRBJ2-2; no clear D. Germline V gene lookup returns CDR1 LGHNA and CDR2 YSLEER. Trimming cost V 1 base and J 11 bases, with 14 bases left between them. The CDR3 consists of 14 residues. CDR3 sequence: CASSQVSGQAELFF. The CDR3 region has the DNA TGCGCCAGCAGCCAAGTTAGTGGGCAGGCAGAGCTGTTTTTT.

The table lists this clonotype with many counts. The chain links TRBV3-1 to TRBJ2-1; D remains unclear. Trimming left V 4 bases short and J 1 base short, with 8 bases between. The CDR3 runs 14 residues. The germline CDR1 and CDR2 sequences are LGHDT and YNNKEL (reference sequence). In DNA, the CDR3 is TGTGCCAGCAGCCCTAGTAGGTCCTACAATGAGCAGTTCTTC. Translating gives CASSPSRSYNEQFF.

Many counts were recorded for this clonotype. CDR3 DNA sequence: TGTGCCAGCAGTTTGGACGACGAGCAGTACGTC. It specifies CASSLDDEQYV. The chain joins TRBV12-3 or TRBV12-4 to TRBJ2-7; D unresolved. The V end lost 3 bases, the J end lost 5 bases, and 5 bases lay between the germline ends. This CDR3 region has 11 residues.

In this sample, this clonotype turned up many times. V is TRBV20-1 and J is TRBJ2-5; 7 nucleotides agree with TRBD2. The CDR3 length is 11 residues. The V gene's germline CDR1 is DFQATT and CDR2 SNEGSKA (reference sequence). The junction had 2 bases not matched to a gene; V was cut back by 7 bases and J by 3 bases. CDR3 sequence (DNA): TGCAGTGACGGGGGGAAAGAGACCCAGTACTTC. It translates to CSDGGKETQYF.

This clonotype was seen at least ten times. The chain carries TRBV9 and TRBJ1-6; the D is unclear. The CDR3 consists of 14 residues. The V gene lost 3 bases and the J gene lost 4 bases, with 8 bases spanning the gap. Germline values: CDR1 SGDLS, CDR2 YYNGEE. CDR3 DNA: TGTGCCAGCAGCGAGCAACCTTATAATTCACCCCTCCACTTT. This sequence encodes CASSEQPYNSPLHF.

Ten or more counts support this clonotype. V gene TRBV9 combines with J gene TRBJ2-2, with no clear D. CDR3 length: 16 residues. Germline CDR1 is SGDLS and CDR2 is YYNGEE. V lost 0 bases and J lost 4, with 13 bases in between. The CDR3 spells CASSVVGSGGTGELFF. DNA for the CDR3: TGTGCCAGCAGCGTAGTGGGTTCAGGCGGCACCGGGGAGCTGTTTTTT.

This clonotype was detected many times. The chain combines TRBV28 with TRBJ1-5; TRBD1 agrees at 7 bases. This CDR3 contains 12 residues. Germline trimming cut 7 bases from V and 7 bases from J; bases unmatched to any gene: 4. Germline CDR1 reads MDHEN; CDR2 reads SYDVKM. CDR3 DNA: TGTGCCAGCATGACACAGGGGCAGCCCCAGCATTTT. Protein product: CASMTQGQPQHF. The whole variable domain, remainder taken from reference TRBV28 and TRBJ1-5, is DVKVTQSSRYLVKRTGEKVFLECVQDMDHENMFWYRQDPGLGLRLIYFSYDVKMKEKGDIPEGYSVSREKKERFSLILESASTNQTSMYLCASMTQGQPQHFGDGTRLSIL.

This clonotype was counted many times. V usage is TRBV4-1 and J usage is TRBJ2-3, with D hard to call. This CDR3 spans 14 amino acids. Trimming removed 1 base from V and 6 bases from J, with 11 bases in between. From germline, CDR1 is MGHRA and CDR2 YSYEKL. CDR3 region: CASSQGLGRDTQYF. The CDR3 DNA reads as TGCGCCAGCAGCCAAGGGCTTGGAAGGGATACGCAGTATTTT.

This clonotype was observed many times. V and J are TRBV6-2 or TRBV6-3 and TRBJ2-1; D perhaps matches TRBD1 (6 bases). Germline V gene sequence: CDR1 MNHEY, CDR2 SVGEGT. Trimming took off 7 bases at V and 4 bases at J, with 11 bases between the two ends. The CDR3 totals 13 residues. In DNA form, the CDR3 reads TGTGCCAGCACCCTTGACAGGTACAATGAGCAGTTCTTC. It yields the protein CASTLDRYNEQFF.

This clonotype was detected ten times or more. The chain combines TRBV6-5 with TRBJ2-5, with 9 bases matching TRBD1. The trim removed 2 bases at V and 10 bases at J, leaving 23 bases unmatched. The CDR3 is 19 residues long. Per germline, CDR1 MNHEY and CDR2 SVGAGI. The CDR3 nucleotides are TGTGCCAGCAGTTACCTTTCTCCAGGGACAGGGTTTGAAGGGGAAGTCCAGTACTTC. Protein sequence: CASSYLSPGTGFEGEVQYF.

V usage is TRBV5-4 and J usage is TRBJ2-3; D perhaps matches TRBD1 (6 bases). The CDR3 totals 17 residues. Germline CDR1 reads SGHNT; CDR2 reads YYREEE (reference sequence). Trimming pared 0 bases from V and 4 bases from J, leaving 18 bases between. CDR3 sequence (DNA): TGTGCCAGCAGCTTGGCCAGACTGTCCCAGGGGTCAGATACGCAGTATTTT. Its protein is CASSLARLSQGSDTQYF.

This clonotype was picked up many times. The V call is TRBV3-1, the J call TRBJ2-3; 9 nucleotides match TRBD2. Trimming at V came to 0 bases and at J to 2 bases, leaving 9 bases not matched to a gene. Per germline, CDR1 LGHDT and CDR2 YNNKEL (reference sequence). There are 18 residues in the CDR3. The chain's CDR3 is CASSQDRRTSGFTDTQYF. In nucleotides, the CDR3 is TGTGCCAGCAGCCAAGATCGGAGAACTAGCGGGTTCACAGATACGCAGTATTTT.

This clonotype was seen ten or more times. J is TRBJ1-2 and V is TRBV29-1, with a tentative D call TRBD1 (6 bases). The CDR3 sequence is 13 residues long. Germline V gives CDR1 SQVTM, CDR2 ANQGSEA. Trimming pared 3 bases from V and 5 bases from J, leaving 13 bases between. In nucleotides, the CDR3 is TGCAGCGTTGATAAAGGGGGTCGATATGGCTACACCTTC. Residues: CSVDKGGRYGYTF.

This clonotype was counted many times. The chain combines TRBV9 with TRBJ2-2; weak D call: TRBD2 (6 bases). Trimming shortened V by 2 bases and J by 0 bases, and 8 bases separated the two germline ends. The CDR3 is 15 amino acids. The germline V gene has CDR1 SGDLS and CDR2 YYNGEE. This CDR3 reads CASSVGGSNTGELFF. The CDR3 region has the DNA TGTGCCAGCAGCGTGGGGGGATCGAACACCGGGGAGCTGTTTTTT.

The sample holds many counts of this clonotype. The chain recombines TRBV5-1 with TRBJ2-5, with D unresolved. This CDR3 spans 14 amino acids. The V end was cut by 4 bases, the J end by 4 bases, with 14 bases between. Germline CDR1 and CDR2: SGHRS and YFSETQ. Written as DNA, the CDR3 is TGCGCCAGCAGCGAAGGCCTGGAGCGAGAGACCCAGTACTTC. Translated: CASSEGLERETQYF.

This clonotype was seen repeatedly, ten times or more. The CDR3 bases are TGCGCCAGCAGCCCCCGGGGGGCAGCGGGGGGTAGCACAGATACGCAGTATTTT. This codes for CASSPRGAAGGSTDTQYF. The V call is TRBV4-1, the J call TRBJ2-3, with TRBD2 identical over 9 bases. The V segment lost 4 bases and the J segment 0 bases; nucleotides outside the gene matches: 11. CDR1 and CDR2 from the germline V gene are MGHRA and YSYEKL. CDR3 length: 18 residues.

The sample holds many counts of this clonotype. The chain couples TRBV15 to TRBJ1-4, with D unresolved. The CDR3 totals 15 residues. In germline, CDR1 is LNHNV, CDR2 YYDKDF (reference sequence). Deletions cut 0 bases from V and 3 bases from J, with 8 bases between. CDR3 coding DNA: TGTGCCACCAGCAGAGATCGATCGGCTAATGAAAAACTGTTTTTT. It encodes CATSRDRSANEKLFF.

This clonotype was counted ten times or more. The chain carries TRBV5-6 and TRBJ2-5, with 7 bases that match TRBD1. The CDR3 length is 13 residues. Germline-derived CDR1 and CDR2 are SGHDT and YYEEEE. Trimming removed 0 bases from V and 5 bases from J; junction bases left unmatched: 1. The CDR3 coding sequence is TGTGCCAGCAGCTTGGAACAGGGGGAGACCCAGTACTTC. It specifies CASSLEQGETQYF.

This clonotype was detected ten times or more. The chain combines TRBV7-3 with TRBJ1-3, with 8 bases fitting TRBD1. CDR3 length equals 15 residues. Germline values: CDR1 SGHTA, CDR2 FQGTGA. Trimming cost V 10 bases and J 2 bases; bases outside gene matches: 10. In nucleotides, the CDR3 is TGTGCCAACCTACCCCAGGGGGCTGCTGGAAACACCATATATTTT. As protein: CANLPQGAAGNTIYF.

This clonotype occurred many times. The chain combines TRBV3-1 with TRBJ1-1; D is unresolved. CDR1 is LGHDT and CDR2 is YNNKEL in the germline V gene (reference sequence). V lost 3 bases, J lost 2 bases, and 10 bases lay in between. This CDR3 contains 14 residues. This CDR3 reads CASSQNGVNTEAFF. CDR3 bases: TGTGCCAGCAGCCAGAACGGAGTAAACACTGAAGCTTTCTTT.

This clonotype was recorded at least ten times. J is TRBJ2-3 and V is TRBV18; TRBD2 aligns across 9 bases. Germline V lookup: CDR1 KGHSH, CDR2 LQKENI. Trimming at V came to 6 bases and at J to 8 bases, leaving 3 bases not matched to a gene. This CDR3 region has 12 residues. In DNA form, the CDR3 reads TGTGCCAGCTCCGGGACTAGCAGTACGCAGTATTTT. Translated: CASSGTSSTQYF.

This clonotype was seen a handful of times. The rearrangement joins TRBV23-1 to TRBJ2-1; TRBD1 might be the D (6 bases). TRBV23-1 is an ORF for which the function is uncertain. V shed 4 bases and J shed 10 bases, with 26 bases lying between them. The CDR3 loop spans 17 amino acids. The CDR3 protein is CASSPKFGQTRGREQFF. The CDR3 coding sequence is TGCGCCAGCAGTCCAAAATTCGGACAGACTCGGGGCCGCGAGCAGTTCTTC.